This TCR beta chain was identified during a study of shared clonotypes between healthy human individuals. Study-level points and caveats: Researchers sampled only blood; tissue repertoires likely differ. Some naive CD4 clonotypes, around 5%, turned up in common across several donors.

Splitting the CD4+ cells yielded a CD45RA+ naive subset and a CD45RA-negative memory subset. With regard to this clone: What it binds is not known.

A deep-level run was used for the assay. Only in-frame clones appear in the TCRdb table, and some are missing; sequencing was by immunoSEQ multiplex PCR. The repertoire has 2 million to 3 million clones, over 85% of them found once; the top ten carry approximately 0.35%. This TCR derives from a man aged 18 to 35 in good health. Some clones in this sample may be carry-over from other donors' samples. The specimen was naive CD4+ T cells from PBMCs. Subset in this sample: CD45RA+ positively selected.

The CDR3 DNA sequence: TGCAGCGTTGGGGTACTAGCTGGCAAAAACATTCAGTACTTC. This sequence encodes CSVGVLAGKNIQYF. V gene TRBV29-1 combines with J gene TRBJ2-4, with D possibly TRBD2 on 6 matching bases. The CDR3 consists of 14 residues. Germline V gives CDR1 SQVTM, CDR2 ANQGSEA. Trimming stripped 4 bases from V and 3 bases from J, with 13 bases between.